This T cell receptor (beta chain) was retrieved from a study of OX40 agonist ivuxolimab in advanced cancers. Overall study findings and caveats: Dosing at 0.1 to 3.0 mg/kg was accompanied by clonal expansion of CD4+ and CD8+ blood T cells by week 6. Low normalized T-cell clonal expansion was also seen in some nonresponders.

Trimming removed 6 bases at V and 6 bases at J, with 17 bases between. The germline gives CDR1 KGHSH, CDR2 LQKENI. The CDR3 covers 14 residues. Concerning this clone: Its antigen is currently unknown.

TCRdb keeps only in-frame clones here, not all; method: immunoSEQ multiplex PCR. The sample consists of some 65,000 clones, over 75% of them appearing once. The clonotype originates from an adult with an advanced solid tumor such as melanoma, head and neck, liver or kidney cancer. The rearrangement uses TRBV18 and TRBJ1-2; D perhaps matches TRBD1 (5 bases). The sample in question was CD4+ or CD8+ T cells sorted from blood, obtained in a trial of the OX40 agonist ivuxolimab. The chain's CDR3 is CASSTPRGTHGYTF. Here the CDR3 DNA reads TGTGCCAGCTCCACCCCGCGGGGGACCCATGGCTACACCTTC.